Listed below are T cell receptor beta chains from one sample, sequenced in a study of regulatory T cells in long-lasting Graves disease. TCRdb itself ran the multiplex PCR reads through MiXCR, one entry per CDR3 protein. This sample has 400,000 to 450,000 distinct CDR3 sequences, with around 20% found just once. Sequencing was performed on peripheral blood mononuclear cells (PBMCs), taken when the disease was refractory, from a patient treated with antithyroid drugs. The receptor set was obtained from a female donor with Graves disease. Each CDR3 is given with its conserved first and last residue. D genes are given only for firm matches. The listing skips clone size in some rows; elsewhere it reads once, few, many or a size class.

clone_size	j_call	d_call	v_call	cdr3_aa	cdr3_nt
many	TRBJ1-5	NA	TRBV3-1	CASSQGPGGNQPQHF	TGTGCCAGCAGCCAAGGTCCAGGTGGCAATCAGCCCCAGCATTTT
NA	TRBJ2-4	NA	TRBV5-1	CASSPDLLKNIQYF	TGCGCCAGCAGCCCCGACCTCTTGAAAAACATTCAGTACTTC
NA	TRBJ2-7	TRBD2	TRBV19	CASIDSPGGEQYF	TGTGCCAGTATTGACTCCCCGGGGGGCGAGCAGTACTTC
many	TRBJ1-2	NA	TRBV28	CASRKGEINGYTF	TGTGCCAGCAGGAAGGGAGAAATAAATGGCTACACCTTC
NA	TRBJ2-1	TRBD2	TRBV7-9	CASSSRASGRALNEQFF	TGTGCCAGCAGCTCAAGGGCTAGCGGGAGGGCCTTGAATGAGCAGTTCTTC
few	TRBJ1-2	NA	TRBV5-4	CASSLMGGPRDYGYTF	TGTGCCAGCAGCCTAATGGGTGGCCCCAGGGACTATGGCTACACCTTC
NA	TRBJ2-5	NA	TRBV10-3	CAISESLVGETQYF	TGTGCCATCAGTGAGTCCCTGGTTGGGGAGACCCAGTACTTC
many	TRBJ2-5	NA	TRBV6-1	CASIPRRGEETQYF	TGTGCCAGCATCCCGCGACGGGGAGAGGAGACCCAGTACTTC
NA	TRBJ2-7	NA	TRBV27	CASSLSPVVAGSTYEQYF	TGTGCCAGCAGTTTGAGCCCGGTCGTGGCGGGGAGTACCTACGAGCAGTACTTC
many	TRBJ2-7	NA	TRBV2	CASILFQGLSEQYF	TGTGCCAGTATCTTGTTTCAAGGTCTATCCGAGCAGTACTTC
NA	TRBJ1-1	NA	TRBV9	CASSVGGGATTEAFF	TGTGCCAGCAGCGTAGGTGGAGGGGCAACCACTGAAGCTTTCTTT
few	TRBJ1-5	NA	TRBV19	CASSSSSVSNQPQHF	TGTGCCAGTAGTAGCTCGAGCGTTAGCAATCAGCCCCAGCATTTT
many	TRBJ1-2	NA	TRBV6-1	CASSVALDRTEGYTF	TGTGCCAGCAGCGTAGCCCTAGACAGGACGGAAGGCTACACCTTC
few	TRBJ1-1	TRBD1	TRBV6-2/TRBV6-3	CASSPADRGLGNTEAFF	TGTGCCAGCAGTCCGGCGGACAGGGGGCTGGGGAACACTGAAGCTTTCTTT
NA	TRBJ1-5	NA	TRBV12-3/TRBV12-4	CGSSFSGSQPQHF	TGTGGCAGCAGTTTTTCAGGTTCTCAGCCCCAGCATTTT
few	TRBJ2-5	NA	TRBV20-1	CSARDQRETQYF	TGCAGTGCTAGAGATCAAAGAGAGACCCAGTACTTC
NA	TRBJ1-1	NA	TRBV19	CASGRSMNTEAFF	TGTGCCTCGGGACGGTCGATGAACACTGAAGCTTTCTTT
many	TRBJ2-5	NA	TRBV2	CASSERGWETQYF	TGTGCCAGCAGTGAACGGGGGTGGGAGACCCAGTACTTC
NA	TRBJ2-7	TRBD2	TRBV28	CASNLLASEQYF	TGTGCCAGCAATTTACTAGCGAGCGAGCAGTACTTC
many	TRBJ1-2	NA	TRBV7-2	CASSALQGLYGYTF	TGTGCCAGCAGCGCGCTACAGGGTCTCTATGGCTACACCTTC
many	TRBJ1-5	NA	TRBV6-1	CASRRARDGNQPQHF	TGTGCCAGCAGGAGAGCCAGGGACGGCAATCAGCCCCAGCATTTT
many	TRBJ1-6	NA	TRBV7-2	CASSFAVSSYNSPLHF	TGTGCCAGCAGCTTCGCAGTGAGCTCCTATAATTCACCCCTCCACTTT
NA	TRBJ2-2	NA	TRBV7-9	CASSQASVTGELFF	TGTGCCAGCAGCCAAGCCTCTGTTACCGGGGAGCTGTTTTTT
NA	TRBJ1-5	NA	TRBV6-2/TRBV6-3	CASRGGRGGNQPQHF	TGTGCCAGCAGGGGGGGACGGGGAGGCAATCAGCCCCAGCATTTT
NA	TRBJ1-4	NA	TRBV19	CASSIAGREKLFF	TGTGCCAGTAGTATTGCAGGGCGCGAAAAACTGTTTTTT
many	TRBJ2-5	NA	TRBV28	CASSPGSTQETQYF	TGTGCCAGCAGTCCGGGCTCTACCCAAGAGACCCAGTACTTC
few	TRBJ2-1	TRBD1	TRBV19	CASSIQGGYNEQFF	TGTGCCAGTTCTATACAGGGGGGTTACAATGAGCAGTTCTTC
NA	TRBJ2-4	NA	TRBV6-1	CASRDDVAWQNIQYF	TGTGCCAGCAGGGACGACGTCGCTTGGCAAAACATTCAGTACTTC
NA	TRBJ2-1	NA	TRBV3-1	CASSQADRSNEQFF	TGTGCCAGCAGCCAAGCCGACAGGTCCAATGAGCAGTTCTTC